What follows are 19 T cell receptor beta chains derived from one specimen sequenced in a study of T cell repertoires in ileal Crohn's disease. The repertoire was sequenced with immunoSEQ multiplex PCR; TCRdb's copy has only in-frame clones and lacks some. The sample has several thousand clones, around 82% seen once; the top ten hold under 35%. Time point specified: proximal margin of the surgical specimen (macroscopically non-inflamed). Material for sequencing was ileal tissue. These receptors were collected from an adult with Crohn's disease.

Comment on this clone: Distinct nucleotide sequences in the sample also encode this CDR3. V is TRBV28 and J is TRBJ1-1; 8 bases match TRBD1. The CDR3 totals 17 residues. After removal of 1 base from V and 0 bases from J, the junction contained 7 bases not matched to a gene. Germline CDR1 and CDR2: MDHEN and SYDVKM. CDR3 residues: CASSLLGTGGMNTEAFF. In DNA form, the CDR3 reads TGTGCCAGCAGTTTATTAGGCACAGGGGGAATGAACACTGAAGCTTTCTTT.

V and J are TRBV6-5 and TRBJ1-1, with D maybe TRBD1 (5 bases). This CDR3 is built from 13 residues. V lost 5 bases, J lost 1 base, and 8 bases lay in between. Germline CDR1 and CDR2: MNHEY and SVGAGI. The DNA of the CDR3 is TGTGCCAGCAGTCGCGGACAGAACACTGAAGCTTTCTTT. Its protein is CASSRGQNTEAFF.

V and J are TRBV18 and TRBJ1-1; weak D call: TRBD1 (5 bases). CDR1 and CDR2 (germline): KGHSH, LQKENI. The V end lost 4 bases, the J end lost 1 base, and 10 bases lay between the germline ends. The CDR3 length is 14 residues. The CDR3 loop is CASSQGRQNTEAFF. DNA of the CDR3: TGTGCCAGCTCACAGGGGCGGCAGAACACTGAAGCTTTCTTT. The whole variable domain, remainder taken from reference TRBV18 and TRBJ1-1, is NAGVMQNPRHLVRRRGQEARLRCSPMKGHSHVYWYRQLPEEGLKFMVYLQKENIIDESGMPKERFSAEFPKEGPSILRIQQVVRGDSAAYFCASSQGRQNTEAFFGQGTRLTVV.

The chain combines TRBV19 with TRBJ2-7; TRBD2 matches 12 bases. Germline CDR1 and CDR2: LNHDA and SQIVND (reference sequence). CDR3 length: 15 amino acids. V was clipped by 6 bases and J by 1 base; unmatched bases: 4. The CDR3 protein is CASRELAGGSYEQYF. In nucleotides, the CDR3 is TGTGCCAGTAGGGAACTAGCGGGGGGATCCTACGAGCAGTACTTC. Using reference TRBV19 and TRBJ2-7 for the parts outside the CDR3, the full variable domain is DGGITQSPKYLFRKEGQNVTLSCEQNLNHDAMYWYRQDPGQGLRLIYYSQIVNDFQKGDIAEGYSVSREKKESFPLTVTSAQKNPTAFYLCASRELAGGSYEQYFGPGTRLTVT.

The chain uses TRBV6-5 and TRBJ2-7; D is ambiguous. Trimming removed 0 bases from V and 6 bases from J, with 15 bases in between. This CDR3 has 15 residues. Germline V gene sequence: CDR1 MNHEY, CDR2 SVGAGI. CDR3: CASSYSKRAPGEQYF. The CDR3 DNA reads TGTGCCAGCAGTTACTCGAAGAGAGCGCCGGGCGAGCAGTACTTC.

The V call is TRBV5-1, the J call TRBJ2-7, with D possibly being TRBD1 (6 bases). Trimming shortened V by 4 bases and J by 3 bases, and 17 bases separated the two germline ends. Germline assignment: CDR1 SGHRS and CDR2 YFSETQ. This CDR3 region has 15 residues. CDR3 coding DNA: TGCGCCAGCAGCCCACGGGACATATTTAACTACGAGCAGTACTTC. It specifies CASSPRDIFNYEQYF.

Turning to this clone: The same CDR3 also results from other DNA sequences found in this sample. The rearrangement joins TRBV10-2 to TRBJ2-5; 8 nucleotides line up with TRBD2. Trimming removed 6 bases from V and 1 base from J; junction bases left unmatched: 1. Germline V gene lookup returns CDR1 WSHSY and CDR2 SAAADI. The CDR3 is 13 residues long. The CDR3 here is CASSGGVQETQYF. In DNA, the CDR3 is TGCGCCAGCAGCGGGGGGGTCCAAGAGACCCAGTACTTC.

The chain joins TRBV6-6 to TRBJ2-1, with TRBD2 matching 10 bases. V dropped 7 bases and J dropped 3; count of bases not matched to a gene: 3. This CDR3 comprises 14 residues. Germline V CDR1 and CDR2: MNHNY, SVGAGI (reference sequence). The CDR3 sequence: CASNLAGDYNEQFF. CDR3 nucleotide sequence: TGTGCCAGCAACCTAGCGGGAGACTACAATGAGCAGTTCTTC.

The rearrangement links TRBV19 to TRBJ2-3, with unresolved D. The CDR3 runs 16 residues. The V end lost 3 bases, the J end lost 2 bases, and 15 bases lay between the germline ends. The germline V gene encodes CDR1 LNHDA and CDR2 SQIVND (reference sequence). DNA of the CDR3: TGTGCCAGTAGTATGAGGTGGAGCGCGCTCACAGATACGCAGTATTTT. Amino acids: CASSMRWSALTDTQYF. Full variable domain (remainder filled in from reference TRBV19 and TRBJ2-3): DGGITQSPKYLFRKEGQNVTLSCEQNLNHDAMYWYRQDPGQGLRLIYYSQIVNDFQKGDIAEGYSVSREKKESFPLTVTSAQKNPTAFYLCASSMRWSALTDTQYFGPGTRLTVL.

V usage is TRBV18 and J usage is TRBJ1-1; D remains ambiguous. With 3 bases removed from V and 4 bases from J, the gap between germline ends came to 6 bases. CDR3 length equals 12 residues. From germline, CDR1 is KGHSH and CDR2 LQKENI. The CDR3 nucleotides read TGTGCCAGCTCACCGGGGAGCACTGAAGCTTTCTTT. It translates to CASSPGSTEAFF.

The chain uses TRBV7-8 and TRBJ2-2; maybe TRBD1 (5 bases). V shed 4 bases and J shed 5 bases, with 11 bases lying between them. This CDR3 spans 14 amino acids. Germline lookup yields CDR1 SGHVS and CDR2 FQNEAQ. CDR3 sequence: CASSSAGKTGELFF. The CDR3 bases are TGTGCCAGCAGCTCCGCAGGGAAGACCGGGGAGCTGTTTTTT.

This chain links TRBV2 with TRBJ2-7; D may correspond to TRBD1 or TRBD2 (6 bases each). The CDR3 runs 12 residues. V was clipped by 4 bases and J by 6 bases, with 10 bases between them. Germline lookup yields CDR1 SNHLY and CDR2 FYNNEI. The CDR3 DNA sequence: TGTGCCAGCAGTGTACAGGGAGGCGAGCAGTACTTC. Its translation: CASSVQGGEQYF.

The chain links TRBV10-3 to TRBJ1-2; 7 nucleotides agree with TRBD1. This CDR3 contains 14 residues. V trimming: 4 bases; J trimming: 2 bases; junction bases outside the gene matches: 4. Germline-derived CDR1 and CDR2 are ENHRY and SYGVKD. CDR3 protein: CAISARDSNYGYTF. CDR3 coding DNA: TGTGCCATCAGTGCCCGGGACAGCAACTATGGCTACACCTTC.

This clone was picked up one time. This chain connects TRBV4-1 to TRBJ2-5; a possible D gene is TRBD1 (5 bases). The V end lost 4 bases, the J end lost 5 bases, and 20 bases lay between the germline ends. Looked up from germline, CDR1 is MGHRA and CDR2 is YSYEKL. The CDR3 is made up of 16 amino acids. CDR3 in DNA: TGCGCCAGCAGCCTCCGACCAAGGGGTTTTGGGGAGACCCAGTACTTC. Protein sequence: CASSLRPRGFGETQYF.

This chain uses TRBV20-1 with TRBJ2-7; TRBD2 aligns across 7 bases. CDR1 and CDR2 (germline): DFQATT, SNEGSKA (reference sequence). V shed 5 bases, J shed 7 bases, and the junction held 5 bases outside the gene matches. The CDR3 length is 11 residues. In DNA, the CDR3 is TGCAGTGCTCAACTAGCGCGAGAGCAGTACTTC. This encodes CSAQLAREQYF.

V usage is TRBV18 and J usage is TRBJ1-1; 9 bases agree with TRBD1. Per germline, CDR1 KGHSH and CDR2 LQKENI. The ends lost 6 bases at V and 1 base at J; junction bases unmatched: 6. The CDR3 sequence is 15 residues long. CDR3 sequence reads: CASSPRTGENTEAFF. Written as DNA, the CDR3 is TGTGCCAGCTCTCCAAGGACAGGGGAGAACACTGAAGCTTTCTTT.

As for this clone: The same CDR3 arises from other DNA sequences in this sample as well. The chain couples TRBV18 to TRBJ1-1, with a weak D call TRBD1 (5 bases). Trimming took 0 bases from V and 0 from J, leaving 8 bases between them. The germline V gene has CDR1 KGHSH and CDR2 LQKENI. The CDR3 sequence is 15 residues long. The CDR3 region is CASSPPATVNTEAFF. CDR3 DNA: TGTGCCAGCTCACCACCCGCGACAGTGAACACTGAAGCTTTCTTT.

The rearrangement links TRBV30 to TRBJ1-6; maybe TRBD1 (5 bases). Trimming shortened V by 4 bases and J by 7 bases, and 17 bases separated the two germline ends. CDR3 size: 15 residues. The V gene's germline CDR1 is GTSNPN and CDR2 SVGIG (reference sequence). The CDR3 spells CAWKWPRGGNSPLHF. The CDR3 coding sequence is TGTGCCTGGAAGTGGCCCCGGGGGGGGAATTCACCCCTCCACTTT.

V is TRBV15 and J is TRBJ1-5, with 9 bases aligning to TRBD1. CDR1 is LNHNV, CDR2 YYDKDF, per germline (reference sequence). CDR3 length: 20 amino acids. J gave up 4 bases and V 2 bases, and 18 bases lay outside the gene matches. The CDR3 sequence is CATSRRGQGGVSGRNQPQHF. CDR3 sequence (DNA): TGTGCCACCAGCAGAAGGGGACAGGGTGGTGTTTCAGGGCGTAATCAGCCCCAGCATTTT.